The 7 T cell receptor beta chains in this list originate from one sample, sequenced in a study of blood T cell repertoires in COVID-19. The protocol was immunoSEQ multiplex PCR, while the TCRdb copy is restricted to in-frame clones and leaves out a portion. The data hold 190,000 or so clones, with about 81% observed a single time. The sequenced material came from peripheral blood. The source is a woman older than 75 with COVID-19, enrolled during active disease.

The V call is TRBV27, the J call TRBJ2-7, with TRBD2 identical over 11 bases. With 6 bases clipped from V and 4 bases from J, the junction kept 8 bases outside the gene matches. The CDR3 extends over 15 amino acids. Germline V gene sequence: CDR1 MNHEY, CDR2 SMNVEV (reference sequence). CDR3 bases: TGTGCCAGCAGCATAGCGGGAGGGCCTAGGTACGAGCAGTACTTC. As protein: CASSIAGGPRYEQYF.

The chain uses TRBV19 and TRBJ2-7; D not resolved. Trimming left V 0 bases short and J 3 bases short, with 9 bases between. Germline V gene lookup returns CDR1 LNHDA and CDR2 SQIVND (reference sequence). The CDR3 spans 14 residues. The CDR3 reads CASSIDLWSYEQYF. CDR3 DNA sequence: TGTGCCAGTAGTATAGATCTTTGGAGCTACGAGCAGTACTTC.

The J gene is TRBJ1-2, the V gene TRBV4-1; 9 bases align to TRBD1. The ends lost 4 bases at V and 0 bases at J; junction bases unmatched: 9. The CDR3 totals 17 residues. Germline V gives CDR1 MGHRA, CDR2 YSYEKL. The CDR3 loop reads CASSRPGQGRSNYGYTF. The CDR3 DNA reads as TGCGCCAGCAGCCGACCCGGACAGGGGCGATCTAACTATGGCTACACCTTC.

The chain combines TRBV5-1 with TRBJ2-1; 7 bases map to TRBD1. The germline V gene has CDR1 SGHRS and CDR2 YFSETQ. The CDR3 is 15 residues long. J gave up 1 base and V 10 bases, and 11 bases lay outside the gene matches. This chain's CDR3 is CASRRQGGSYNEQFF. The CDR3 DNA reads as TGCGCCTCGAGACGACAGGGCGGGTCCTACAATGAGCAGTTCTTC. Full variable domain (missing parts from reference TRBV5-1 and TRBJ2-1): KAGVTQTPRYLIKTRGQQVTLSCSPISGHRSVSWYQQTPGQGLQFLFEYFSETQRNKGNFPGRFSGRQFSNSRSEMNVSTLELGDSALYLCASRRQGGSYNEQFFGPGTRLTVL.

The CDR3 DNA sequence: TGTGCCACCAGTCGGACAGGTGAAGAGACCCAGTACTTC. It is translated as CATSRTGEETQYF. V usage is TRBV24-1 and J usage is TRBJ2-5; TRBD1 matches 7 bases. Trimming removed 6 bases from V and 3 bases from J; junction bases left unmatched: 3. Germline V CDR1 and CDR2: KGHDR, SFDVKD. The CDR3 has 13 amino acids.

The chain combines TRBV6-1 with TRBJ2-1, with 10 bases lining up with TRBD2. This CDR3 spans 19 amino acids. With V trimmed by 2 bases and J by 5 bases, 15 bases remained unmatched. Germline CDR1 and CDR2: MNHNS and SASEGT. The CDR3 sequence: CASSERGSGRAKSDNEQFF. The CDR3, as DNA: TGTGCCAGCAGTGAACGTGGGAGCGGGAGGGCCAAGAGCGACAATGAGCAGTTCTTC.

The CDR3 DNA reads TGTGCCATCACTCAAAAAGGGACAGTCTATAGCAATCAGCCCCAGCATTTT. Translation gives CAITQKGTVYSNQPQHF. V and J are TRBV7-7 and TRBJ1-5; TRBD1 matches at 7 bases. Germline CDR1 is SSHAT and CDR2 is FNYEAQ (reference sequence). Unmatched junction bases numbered 15, after V lost 10 bases and J lost 0 bases. The CDR3 is made up of 17 amino acids.